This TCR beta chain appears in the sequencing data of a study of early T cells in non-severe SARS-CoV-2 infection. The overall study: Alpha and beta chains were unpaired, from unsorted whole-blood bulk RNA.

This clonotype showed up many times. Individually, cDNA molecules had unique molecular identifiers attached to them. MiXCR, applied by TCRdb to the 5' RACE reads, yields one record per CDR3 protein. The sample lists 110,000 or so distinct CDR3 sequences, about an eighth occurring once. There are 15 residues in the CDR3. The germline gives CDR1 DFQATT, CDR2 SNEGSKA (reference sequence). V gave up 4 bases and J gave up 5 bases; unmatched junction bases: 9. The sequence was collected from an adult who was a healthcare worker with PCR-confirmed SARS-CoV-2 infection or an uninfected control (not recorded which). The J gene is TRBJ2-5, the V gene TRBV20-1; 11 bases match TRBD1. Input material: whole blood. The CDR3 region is CSAKIGTGGEETQYF. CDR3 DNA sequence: TGCAGTGCTAAAATTGGGACAGGGGGTGAGGAGACCCAGTACTTC.